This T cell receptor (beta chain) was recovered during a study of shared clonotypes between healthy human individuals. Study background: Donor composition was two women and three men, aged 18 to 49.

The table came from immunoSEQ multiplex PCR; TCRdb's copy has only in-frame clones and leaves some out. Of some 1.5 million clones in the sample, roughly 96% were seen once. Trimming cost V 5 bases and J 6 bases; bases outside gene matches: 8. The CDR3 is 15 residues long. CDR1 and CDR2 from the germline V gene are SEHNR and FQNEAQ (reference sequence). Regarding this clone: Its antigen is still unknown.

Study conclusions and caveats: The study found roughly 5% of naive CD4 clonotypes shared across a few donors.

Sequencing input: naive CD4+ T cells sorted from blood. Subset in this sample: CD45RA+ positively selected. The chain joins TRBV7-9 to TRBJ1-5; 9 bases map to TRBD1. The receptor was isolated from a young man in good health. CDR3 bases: TGTGCCAGCAGCCTAGGTGGGACAGGGACTCAGCCCCAGCATTTT. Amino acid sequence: CASSLGGTGTQPQHF.